This is a list of T cell receptor beta chains from one sample in a study of blood T cell repertoires in COVID-19. Using immunoSEQ multiplex PCR, the repertoire was profiled, and TCRdb retains in-frame clones only, with some absent. The table shows tens of thousands of clones, with roughly 83% occurring only once. Sequences were obtained from peripheral blood. Every receptor here comes from a human donor in a cohort sampled during active COVID-19. Each CDR3 is given without its conserved first and last residue. The order of the fields is CDR3 length, J gene, clone size, V gene, CDR3 protein. Clone size is stated in some rows and not others, as once, few, many or a class when expanded.

CDR3 length: 13
J gene: TRBJ2-5
clone size: .
V gene: TRBV7-6
CDR3 protein: ASSLVGRDWTAQY

CDR3 length: 14
J gene: TRBJ2-2
clone size: .
V gene: TRBV11-3
CDR3 protein: ASSLQLAEYTGELF

CDR3 length: 10
J gene: TRBJ2-5
clone size: .
V gene: TRBV6-2/TRBV6-3
CDR3 protein: ASSYQQGTQY

CDR3 length: 10
J gene: TRBJ2-7
clone size: .
V gene: TRBV7-2
CDR3 protein: ASSLVAGEQY

CDR3 length: 11
J gene: TRBJ2-3
clone size: once
V gene: TRBV5-8
CDR3 protein: ASSLGSQDTQY

CDR3 length: 11
J gene: TRBJ2-3
clone size: .
V gene: TRBV5-1
CDR3 protein: ASIAGTTDTQY

CDR3 length: 12
J gene: TRBJ2-3
clone size: .
V gene: TRBV14
CDR3 protein: ASSLGLPGDTQY

CDR3 length: 12
J gene: TRBJ1-5
clone size: .
V gene: TRBV10-3
CDR3 protein: AIRSDRELGPQH

CDR3 length: 12
J gene: TRBJ2-3
clone size: .
V gene: TRBV11-3
CDR3 protein: ASSLGLAEDTQY

CDR3 length: 14
J gene: TRBJ2-7
clone size: .
V gene: TRBV5-1
CDR3 protein: ASSPQGIAGTYEQY

CDR3 length: 14
J gene: TRBJ2-5
clone size: .
V gene: TRBV27
CDR3 protein: ASSPYGTGGQETQY

CDR3 length: 13
J gene: TRBJ2-2
clone size: .
V gene: TRBV3-1/TRBV3-2
CDR3 protein: ASTHRGRVTGELF

CDR3 length: 14
J gene: TRBJ1-4
clone size: .
V gene: TRBV29-1
CDR3 protein: SVETTGGAANEKLF

CDR3 length: 12
J gene: TRBJ2-7
clone size: .
V gene: TRBV18
CDR3 protein: ASSPGTGDLEQY